These T cell receptor beta chains were read from a single sample in a study of OX40 agonist ivuxolimab in advanced cancers. The table came from immunoSEQ multiplex PCR; TCRdb's copy has only in-frame clones and leaves some out. The sample carries 70,000 to 95,000 clones, 65% to 85% recorded once. The sample consisted of CD4+ or CD8+ T cells sorted from blood, taken in a trial of the OX40 agonist ivuxolimab. These receptors all come from an adult with an advanced solid tumor such as melanoma, head and neck, liver or kidney cancer. CDR3s include the opening cysteine and the closing phenylalanine or tryptophan. Each record gives: V gene, D gene, clone size, J gene, CDR3 protein, CDR3 DNA. D genes are given only for firm matches. Clone size, where shown, is once, few, many, or a class for clones that have expanded.

TRBV27	NA	once	TRBJ2-2	CASSLIDFTGELFF	TGTGCCAGCAGTTTAATAGACTTCACCGGGGAGCTGTTTTTT
TRBV5-1	NA	NA	TRBJ2-2	CASSLGLNTGELFF	TGCGCCAGCAGCTTGGGGCTGAACACCGGGGAGCTGTTTTTT
TRBV25-1	NA	NA	TRBJ1-1	CASSEDRGYAEAFF	TGTGCCAGCAGTGAAGATCGGGGTTACGCTGAAGCTTTCTTT
TRBV5-6	NA	NA	TRBJ2-3	CASSPRVTASTDTQYF	TGTGCCAGCAGCCCGAGGGTGACAGCTAGCACAGATACGCAGTATTTT
TRBV28	NA	once	TRBJ1-3	CASSSHAGPSGNTIYF	TGTGCCAGCAGTTCACACGCAGGGCCCTCTGGAAACACCATATATTTT
TRBV2	NA	NA	TRBJ2-3	CASSESPLGADTQYF	TGTGCCAGCAGTGAAAGCCCCCTGGGCGCAGATACGCAGTATTTT
TRBV5-6	NA	NA	TRBJ1-6	CASSSFDRPNSPLHF	TGTGCCAGCAGCTCGTTTGACAGGCCTAATTCACCCCTCCACTTT
TRBV28	TRBD1	NA	TRBJ2-5	CASSLFTTGKETQYF	TGTGCCAGCAGTTTATTCACGACAGGGAAAGAGACCCAGTACTTC
TRBV4-1	NA	few	TRBJ2-3	CASSLGGGGRSSTDTQYF	TGCGCCAGCAGCCTGGGGGGAGGGGGACGATCTTCCACAGATACGCAGTATTTT
TRBV2	NA	NA	TRBJ2-2	CASTPGTLSTGELFF	TGTGCCAGCACCCCCGGGACATTAAGCACCGGGGAGCTGTTTTTT
TRBV6-4	TRBD1	NA	TRBJ1-2	CATSAGQGANYGYTF	TGTGCCACCAGCGCGGGACAGGGGGCGAACTATGGCTACACCTTC
TRBV2	NA	NA	TRBJ2-2	CASSATTSNTGELFF	TGTGCCAGCAGTGCCACCACATCGAACACCGGGGAGCTGTTTTTT
TRBV2	NA	NA	TRBJ1-5	CASKSGRMGAGQPQHF	TGTGCCAGCAAGTCGGGTAGAATGGGGGCAGGTCAGCCCCAGCATTTT
TRBV9	NA	NA	TRBJ2-1	CASSLDGLSSYNEQFF	TGTGCCAGCAGCCTGGACGGGCTGAGCTCCTACAATGAGCAGTTCTTC
TRBV11-1	NA	NA	TRBJ2-7	CASSSSSNEQYF	TGTGCCAGCAGCTCCTCCTCTAACGAGCAGTACTTC
TRBV4-1	NA	NA	TRBJ2-7	CASSLPRAHEQYF	TGCGCCAGCAGCCTTCCAAGGGCCCACGAGCAGTACTTC
TRBV18	NA	NA	TRBJ2-6	CASSPQVPRSGANVLTF	TGTGCCAGCTCACCACAAGTGCCGCGCTCTGGGGCCAACGTCCTGACTTTC
TRBV5-1	NA	NA	TRBJ2-7	CASSSGPGTTYEQYF	TGCGCCAGCAGCTCCGGACCGGGGACCACCTACGAGCAGTACTTC
TRBV7-2	NA	NA	TRBJ2-7	CASSSRGQTQDF	TGTGCCAGCAGCTCCCGAGGACAGACTCAGGACTTC
TRBV18	TRBD1	NA	TRBJ1-1	CASSPVTGEANTEAFF	TGTGCCAGCTCACCAGTGACAGGGGAAGCGAACACTGAAGCTTTCTTT
TRBV7-9	NA	NA	TRBJ2-7	CASSSSGTTNEQYF	TGTGCCAGCAGCTCCTCCGGGACAACGAACGAGCAGTACTTC
TRBV19	NA	NA	TRBJ1-1	CASSMMGVGTEAFF	TGTGCCAGTAGTATGATGGGGGTTGGCACTGAAGCTTTCTTT
TRBV6-1	NA	NA	TRBJ2-1	CASSEIWGGGGEQFF	TGTGCCAGCAGTGAAATCTGGGGCGGGGGCGGTGAGCAGTTCTTC
TRBV27	NA	NA	TRBJ2-2	CASSFKAAREVFF	TGTGCCAGCAGTTTTAAGGCAGCCAGGGAGGTGTTTTTT
TRBV7-2	TRBD2	NA	TRBJ2-1	CASSLVRLAVYNEQFF	TGTGCCAGCAGCTTAGTACGACTAGCGGTCTACAATGAGCAGTTCTTC
TRBV7-9	NA	NA	TRBJ1-2	CASSSSGWNYGYTF	TGTGCCAGCAGCTCCTCGGGCTGGAACTATGGCTACACCTTC
TRBV7-2	NA	NA	TRBJ1-4	CASSLRGGGTNEKLFF	TGTGCCAGCAGCTTACGGGGTGGGGGAACTAATGAAAAACTGTTTTTT
TRBV28	TRBD2	NA	TRBJ2-2	CASSLGAGAGELFF	TGTGCCAGCAGTTTAGGTGCGGGGGCCGGGGAGCTGTTTTTT
TRBV5-4	NA	once	TRBJ2-3	CASSTSPSTDTQYF	TGTGCCAGCAGCACTAGTCCTAGCACAGATACGCAGTATTTT
TRBV9	TRBD2	NA	TRBJ2-5	CASSASGGAETQYF	TGTGCCAGCAGCGCTAGCGGGGGGGCGGAGACCCAGTACTTC
TRBV11-2	NA	NA	TRBJ1-2	CASSSRGRGYGYTF	TGTGCCAGCAGCTCAAGGGGAAGGGGCTATGGCTACACCTTC
TRBV5-1	NA	NA	TRBJ1-4	CASSSWGANEKLFF	TGCGCCAGCAGCTCATGGGGAGCTAATGAAAAACTGTTTTTT
TRBV7-9	NA	NA	TRBJ2-3	CASSGSGWSTDTQYF	TGTGCCAGCAGCGGCTCGGGGTGGAGCACAGATACGCAGTATTTT
TRBV15	TRBD2	NA	TRBJ2-1	CATSRARERGSGRVIYNEQFF	TGTGCCACCAGCAGAGCAAGAGAGAGGGGCAGCGGGAGGGTAATCTACAATGAGCAGTTCTTC
TRBV7-2	NA	NA	TRBJ2-2	CASRTGTGELFF	TGTGCCAGCAGGACTGGCACCGGGGAGCTGTTTTTT
TRBV10-3	NA	NA	TRBJ1-4	CAISDSGPPNEKLFF	TGTGCCATCAGTGACTCGGGCCCTCCTAATGAAAAACTGTTTTTT
TRBV7-2	NA	NA	TRBJ2-3	CASSLAYRSTDTQYF	TGTGCCAGCAGCTTAGCCTACAGGAGCACAGATACGCAGTATTTT
TRBV4-2	TRBD2	NA	TRBJ2-3	CASSQAAPSGRGHTDTQYF	TGTGCCAGCAGCCAAGCGGCCCCTAGCGGGAGAGGGCACACAGATACGCAGTATTTT
TRBV27	NA	few	TRBJ1-5	CASCPDSYGNQPQHF	TGTGCCAGCTGTCCGGACAGTTACGGCAATCAGCCCCAGCATTTT
TRBV30	NA	NA	TRBJ2-5	CAWSVGETQYF	TGTGCCTGGAGTGTAGGGGAGACCCAGTACTTC
TRBV2	NA	NA	TRBJ2-7	CASTPLGGNTYEQYF	TGTGCCAGCACCCCTTTGGGTGGAAATACCTACGAGCAGTACTTC
TRBV2	TRBD1	NA	TRBJ2-3	CASSGGAGTGHSSTDTQYF	TGTGCCAGCAGTGGGGGGGCCGGGACAGGACATTCGAGCACAGATACGCAGTATTTT
TRBV18	NA	NA	TRBJ2-6	CASSPPSGANVLTF	TGTGCCAGCTCACCACCCTCTGGGGCCAACGTCCTGACTTTC
TRBV10-1	NA	NA	TRBJ1-1	CASSEGGANTEAFF	TGCGCCAGCAGTGAGGGGGGAGCGAACACTGAAGCTTTCTTT
TRBV19	TRBD1	NA	TRBJ2-7	CASSTRPGGVGYEQYF	TGTGCCAGTAGTACCCGCCCAGGGGGCGTAGGCTACGAGCAGTACTTC
TRBV7-9	TRBD1	once	TRBJ2-2	CASSPDRAGELFF	TGTGCCAGCAGCCCGGACAGGGCCGGGGAGCTGTTTTTT
TRBV7-9	NA	NA	TRBJ2-1	CASSPTPVEQFF	TGTGCCAGCAGCCCAACTCCCGTTGAGCAGTTCTTC
TRBV9	TRBD1	NA	TRBJ1-2	CASSPGQSYGYTF	TGTGCCAGCAGCCCGGGACAGAGCTATGGCTACACCTTC
TRBV5-1	TRBD2	NA	TRBJ2-5	CASSGAAGGPRETQYF	TGCGCCAGCAGCGGGGCGGCGGGGGGGCCTAGAGAGACCCAGTACTTC
TRBV7-2	NA	NA	TRBJ2-2	CASSPLGEAVGELFF	TGTGCCAGCAGCCCCCTTGGGGAGGCCGTCGGGGAGCTGTTTTTT
TRBV5-1	NA	NA	TRBJ2-3	CASSSQPRSDTQYF	TGCGCCAGCAGCTCCCAGCCCCGGTCAGATACGCAGTATTTT
TRBV7-9	NA	NA	TRBJ2-1	CASSLRGFEQFF	TGTGCCAGCAGCTTACGGGGGTTTGAGCAGTTCTTC
TRBV18	NA	NA	TRBJ1-5	CASSPEGNQPQHF	TGTGCCAGCTCACCAGAGGGGAATCAGCCCCAGCATTTT
TRBV7-3	TRBD1	NA	TRBJ2-3	CASSATGGVVDTQYF	TGTGCCAGCAGCGCGACAGGGGGCGTCGTAGATACGCAGTATTTT
TRBV15	NA	NA	TRBJ1-2	CATSRDQAVYGYTF	TGTGCCACCAGCAGAGATCAAGCAGTCTATGGCTACACCTTC
TRBV19	NA	NA	TRBJ1-5	CASSSKPYNQPQHF	TGTGCCAGTAGCAGTAAGCCGTACAATCAGCCCCAGCATTTT
TRBV19	NA	NA	TRBJ1-6	CASTISYNSPLHF	TGTGCCAGTACCATCTCCTATAATTCACCCCTCCACTTT
TRBV5-4	NA	NA	TRBJ1-1	CASSLNTEAFF	TGTGCCAGCAGCTTAAACACTGAAGCTTTCTTT
TRBV18	NA	NA	TRBJ2-5	CASSLLGETQYF	TGTGCCAGCTCACTCCTGGGAGAGACCCAGTACTTC
TRBV7-2	TRBD2	NA	TRBJ2-3	CASTPLSGTGAYTQYF	TGTGCCAGCACCCCCCTCAGCGGGACCGGGGCCTATACGCAGTATTTT